These 10 T cell receptor beta chains originate from one sample sequenced in a study of cytomegalovirus exposure and HLA in healthy donors. The PCR employed 60 Vbeta primers together with 13 Jbeta primers. The data were produced by immunoSEQ multiplex PCR, yet TCRdb's version contains in-frame clones alone and is incomplete. Among 75,000 or so clones listed, 65% to 70% were seen once. The material sequenced was PBMCs. The receptors derive from a man in his forties in good health and CMV-seropositive.

This chain connects TRBV9 to TRBJ1-5, with 8 nucleotides matching TRBD1. Per the germline V gene, CDR1 is SGDLS and CDR2 is YYNGEE. V dropped 4 bases and J dropped 6; count of bases not matched to a gene: 6. The CDR3 consists of 14 residues. Written as DNA, the CDR3 is TGTGCCAGCAGCCCACAGGGGGGACTTCAGCCCCAGCATTTT. Its translation: CASSPQGGLQPQHF.

This clone occurred a few times. The rearrangement uses TRBV10-2 and TRBJ2-7; no reliable D call. The germline V gene has CDR1 WSHSY and CDR2 SAAADI. The CDR3 covers 12 residues. Trimming cost V 4 bases and J 3 bases, with 7 bases left between them. The chain's CDR3 is CASSVNNYEQYF. CDR3 in DNA: TGCGCCAGCAGTGTTAACAACTACGAGCAGTACTTC.

The V gene is TRBV7-3, the J gene TRBJ2-1; 8 bases match TRBD2. The CDR3 sequence is 14 residues long. V lost 5 bases to trimming and J lost 7 bases; unmatched junction nucleotides: 7. Germline CDR1 is SGHTA and CDR2 is FQGTGA. The CDR3 loop is CASSPRGATNEQFF. Here the CDR3 DNA reads TGTGCCAGCAGCCCGCGGGGGGCTACAAATGAGCAGTTCTTC.

The chain is built from TRBV9 and TRBJ2-5; no clear D gene. V was trimmed by 4 bases and J by 4 bases, leaving 17 bases between them. Germline CDR1 and CDR2: SGDLS and YYNGEE. The CDR3 is made up of 15 amino acids. The CDR3 DNA sequence: TGTGCCAGCAGCCCGACGAGTCTAGTCCGAGAGACCCAGTACTTC. Protein: CASSPTSLVRETQYF.

The J gene is TRBJ2-7, the V gene TRBV10-1, with 7 bases matching TRBD1. With 2 bases clipped from V and 4 bases from J, the junction kept 14 bases outside the gene matches. Germline lookup yields CDR1 WNHNN and CDR2 SYGVQD (reference sequence). The CDR3 contains 17 residues. The CDR3 sequence is CASSESTGTAKWYEQYF. DNA of the CDR3: TGCGCCAGCAGTGAGAGTACCGGGACAGCGAAGTGGTACGAGCAGTACTTC.

This sequence joins TRBV5-1 and TRBJ2-5, with D unclear. The CDR3 contains 11 residues. The V end lost 0 bases, the J end lost 11 bases, and 8 bases lay between the germline ends. Germline values: CDR1 SGHRS, CDR2 YFSETQ. The CDR3 spells CASSLAVEQYF. The CDR3 DNA follows: TGCGCCAGCAGCTTGGCCGTGGAGCAGTACTTC.

V is TRBV7-2 and J is TRBJ2-1, with a weak D call TRBD1 (5 bases). The CDR3 totals 16 residues. V lost 5 bases, J lost 0 bases, and 14 bases lay in between. Germline CDR1 and CDR2: SGHTA and FQGNSA. As DNA, the CDR3 is TGTGCCAGCAGCGGAGACAGTTTTTCCTCCTACAATGAGCAGTTCTTC. It encodes CASSGDSFSSYNEQFF.

V is TRBV4-2 and J is TRBJ1-3; 8 bases line up with TRBD1. V lost 2 bases, J lost 7 bases, and 4 bases stayed unmatched. The CDR3 has 14 residues. Germline V gene data show CDR1 as LGHNA and CDR2 as YNFKEQ. CDR3 DNA: TGTGCCAGCAGCCAACCCGACAGGGGTAACACCATATATTTT. Protein: CASSQPDRGNTIYF.

This rearrangement joins TRBV30 to TRBJ1-6; D may be TRBD1 (5 bases). The V and J ends lost 3 bases and 9 bases respectively, with 15 bases between them. The CDR3 has 14 amino acids. CDR1 is GTSNPN and CDR2 is SVGIG in the germline V gene (reference sequence). This CDR3 reads CAWRPGGRGSPLHF. The CDR3 DNA reads as TGTGCCTGGAGACCGGGAGGAAGGGGTTCACCCCTCCACTTT. Combining the CDR3 with reference TRBV30 and TRBJ1-6 gives the whole variable domain SQTIHQWPATLVQPVGSPLSLECTVEGTSNPNLYWYRQAAGRGLQLLFYSVGIGQISSEVPQNLSASRPQDRQFILSSKKLLLSDSGFYLCAWRPGGRGSPLHFGNGTRLTVT.

This chain uses TRBV5-1 with TRBJ2-6, with D possibly being TRBD2 (5 bases). Trimming pared 0 bases from V and 0 bases from J, leaving 10 bases between. CDR3 length: 17 amino acids. In germline, CDR1 is SGHRS, CDR2 YFSETQ. This chain's CDR3 is CASSLDLSGSGANVLTF. The CDR3 bases are TGCGCCAGCAGCTTGGACTTGAGCGGCTCTGGGGCCAACGTCCTGACTTTC.